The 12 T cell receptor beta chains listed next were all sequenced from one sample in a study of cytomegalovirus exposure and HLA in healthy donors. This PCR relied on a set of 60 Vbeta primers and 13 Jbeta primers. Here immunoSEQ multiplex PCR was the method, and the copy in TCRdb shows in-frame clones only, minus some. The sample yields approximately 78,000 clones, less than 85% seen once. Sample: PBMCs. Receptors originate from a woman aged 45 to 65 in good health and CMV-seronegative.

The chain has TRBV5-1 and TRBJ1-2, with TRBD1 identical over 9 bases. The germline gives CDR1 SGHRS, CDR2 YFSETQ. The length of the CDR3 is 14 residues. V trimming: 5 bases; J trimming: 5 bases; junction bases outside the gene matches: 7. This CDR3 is CASRTPGTGYGYTF. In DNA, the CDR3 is TGCGCCAGCAGGACCCCCGGGACAGGGTATGGCTACACCTTC.

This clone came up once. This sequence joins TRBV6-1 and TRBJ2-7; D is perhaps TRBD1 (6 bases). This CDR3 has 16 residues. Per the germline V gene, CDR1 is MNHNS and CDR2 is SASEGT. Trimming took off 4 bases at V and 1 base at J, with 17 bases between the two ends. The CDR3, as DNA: TGTGCCAGCAGTGTCCGCCGGGACATTCCTTCCTACGAGCAGTACTTC. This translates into CASSVRRDIPSYEQYF.

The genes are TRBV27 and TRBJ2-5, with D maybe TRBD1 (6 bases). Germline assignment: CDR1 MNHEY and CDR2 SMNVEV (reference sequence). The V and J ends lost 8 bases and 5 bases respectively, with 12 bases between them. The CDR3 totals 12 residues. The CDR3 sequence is CASQGPGETQYF. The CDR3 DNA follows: TGTGCCAGCCAGGGGCCGGGTGAGACCCAGTACTTC.

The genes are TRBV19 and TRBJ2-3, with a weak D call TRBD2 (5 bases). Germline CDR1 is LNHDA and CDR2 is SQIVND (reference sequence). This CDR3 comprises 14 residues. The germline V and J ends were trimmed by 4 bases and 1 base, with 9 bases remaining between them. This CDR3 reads CASSSAGRTDTQYF. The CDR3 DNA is TGTGCCAGTAGTAGCGCGGGTCGCACAGATACGCAGTATTTT.

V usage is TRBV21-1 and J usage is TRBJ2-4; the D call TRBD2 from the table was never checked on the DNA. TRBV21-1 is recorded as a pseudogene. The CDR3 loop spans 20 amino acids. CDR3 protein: CASSKGLAGEWGGVKNIQYF. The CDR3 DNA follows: TGTGCCAGCAGCAAAGGGCTAGCGGGAGAGTGGGGGGGGGTCAAAAACATTCAGTACTTC.

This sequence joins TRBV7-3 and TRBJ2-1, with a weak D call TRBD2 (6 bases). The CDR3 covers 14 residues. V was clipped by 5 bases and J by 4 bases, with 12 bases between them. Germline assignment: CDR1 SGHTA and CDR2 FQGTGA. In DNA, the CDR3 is TGTGCCAGCAGCATGATCGGGACTTACAATGAGCAGTTCTTC. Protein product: CASSMIGTYNEQFF.

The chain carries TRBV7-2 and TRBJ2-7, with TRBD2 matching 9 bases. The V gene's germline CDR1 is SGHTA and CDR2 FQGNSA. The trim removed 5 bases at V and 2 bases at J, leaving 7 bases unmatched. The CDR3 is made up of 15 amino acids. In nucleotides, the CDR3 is TGTGCCAGCAGCCCCAGGGCGGGAGGGCCCTACGAGCAGTACTTC. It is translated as CASSPRAGGPYEQYF.

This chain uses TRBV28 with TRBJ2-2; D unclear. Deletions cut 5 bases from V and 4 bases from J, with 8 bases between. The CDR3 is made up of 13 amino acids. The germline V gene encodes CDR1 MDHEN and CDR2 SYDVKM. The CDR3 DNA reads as TGTGCCAGCAGTCCCCCGGGCACCGGGGAGCTGTTTTTT. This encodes CASSPPGTGELFF. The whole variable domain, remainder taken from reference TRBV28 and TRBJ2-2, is DVKVTQSSRYLVKRTGEKVFLECVQDMDHENMFWYRQDPGLGLRLIYFSYDVKMKEKGDIPEGYSVSREKKERFSLILESASTNQTSMYLCASSPPGTGELFFGEGSRLTVL.

The CDR3 sequence is CASSFRQGAHYTF. The CDR3 DNA sequence: TGTGCCAGCAGCTTTAGACAGGGGGCCCACTACACCTTC. The genes are TRBV7-9 and TRBJ1-2; 10 nucleotides match TRBD1. The CDR3 has 13 amino acids. V dropped 3 bases and J dropped 10; count of bases not matched to a gene: 5. Germline values: CDR1 SEHNR, CDR2 FQNEAQ (reference sequence).

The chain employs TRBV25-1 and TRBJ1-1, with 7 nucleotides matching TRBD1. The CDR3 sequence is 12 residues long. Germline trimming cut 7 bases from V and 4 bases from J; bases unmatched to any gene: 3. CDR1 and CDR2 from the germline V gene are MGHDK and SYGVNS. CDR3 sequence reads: CASKTGSTEAFF. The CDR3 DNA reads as TGTGCCAGCAAGACAGGGAGCACTGAAGCTTTCTTT.

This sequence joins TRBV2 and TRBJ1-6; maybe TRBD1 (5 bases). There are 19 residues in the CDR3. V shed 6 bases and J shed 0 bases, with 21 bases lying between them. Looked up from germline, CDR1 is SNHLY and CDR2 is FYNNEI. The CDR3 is CASSDSEDSASSYNSPLHF. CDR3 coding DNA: TGTGCCAGCAGCGACTCCGAAGACAGTGCGAGCTCCTATAATTCACCCCTCCACTTT.

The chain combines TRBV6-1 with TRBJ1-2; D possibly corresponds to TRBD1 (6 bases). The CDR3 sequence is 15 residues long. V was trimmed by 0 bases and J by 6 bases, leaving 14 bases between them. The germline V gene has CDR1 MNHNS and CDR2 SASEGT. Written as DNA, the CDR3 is TGTGCCAGCAGTGAAGCCGGGGGGCGCTGGGATGGCTACACCTTC. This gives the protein CASSEAGGRWDGYTF.